The clone carrying this TCR beta chain was observed a few times. Its cognate antigen is unknown. TCRdb processed the RT-PCR reads anew with MiXCR; each CDR3 protein has one entry. The sample has approximately 700,000 distinct CDR3 sequences; less than 20% are singletons. This record comes from a study of response to subunit inactivated influenza vaccine. V lost 0 bases, J lost 9 bases, and 34 bases lay in between. The CDR3 loop spans 20 amino acids. Looked up from germline, CDR1 is DFQATT and CDR2 is SNEGSKA (reference sequence). Study results and limitations: Few new T cells, the authors suggested, are recruited by each seasonal influenza vaccination.

This chain joins TRBV20-1 and TRBJ2-3; D could derive from TRBD1 or TRBD2 (5 bases each). This TCR was sampled from a man in his fifties or sixties who received an inactivated influenza vaccine. The source was PBMCs from blood, collected 12 days after vaccination. The CDR3 region is CSARDGSGTDLGLVLQTQYF. Written as DNA, the CDR3 is TGCAGTGCTAGAGATGGATCCGGGACGGATTTGGGGCTGGTCCTACAAACGCAGTATTTT.